The 26 T cell receptor beta chains below come from one sample, sequenced in a study of T-cell reconstitution after alpha-beta-depleted transplantation in children. Unique molecular identifiers tagged the TCRbeta library. TCRdb fed the PCR reads into MiXCR, producing one record per CDR3 protein. This repertoire shows under 300,000 distinct CDR3 sequences, 7.5% to 10% found once; its top ten account for over 4.5%. Here the sequenced sample was PBMCs from the stem cell graft donor, taken from the stem cell graft. These TCRs come from a human donor who donated a stem cell graft to a child with SCID.

This clonotype was counted many times. The chain carries TRBV5-1 and TRBJ2-1; 13 bases are shared with TRBD2. The V gene end was trimmed by 4 bases and the J gene end by 1 base; junction bases not matched to a gene: 11. The CDR3 consists of 19 residues. The V gene's germline CDR1 is SGHRS and CDR2 YFSETQ. The CDR3 DNA follows: TGCGCCAGCAGCCCCCGAGCACTAGCGGGGGGGGTTTCCTACAATGAGCAGTTCTTC. It encodes CASSPRALAGGVSYNEQFF.

At least ten counts were recorded for this clonotype. V and J are TRBV6-4 and TRBJ1-1; 10 bases line up with TRBD1. This CDR3 is 14 amino acids long. V trimming: 3 bases; J trimming: 11 bases; junction bases outside the gene matches: 9. Germline V gene data show CDR1 as MRHNA and CDR2 as SNTAGT. The CDR3 bases are TGTGCCAGCAGTGAGTCCGGACAGGGGGAATCGGCTTTCTTT. Translation gives CASSESGQGESAFF.

This clonotype was counted many times. It is likely a read error, because the conserved phenylalanine at the end of the CDR3 is missing. The DNA is omitted, as the CDR3 cannot be located on it reliably, and the CDR3 follows TCRdb's listing. The chain joins TRBV2 to TRBJ2-2; the table assigns TRBD1, which was not confirmed against the DNA. The CDR3 is 12 residues long, ends included. Germline CDR1 and CDR2: SNHLY and FYNNEI. The chain's CDR3 is CASSEDRAGVRI.

This clonotype was recorded at least ten times. The gene calls are TRBV5-5 and TRBJ2-3; 9 bases fit TRBD2. The J segment lost 3 bases and the V segment lost 1 base, leaving 6 bases of the junction unmatched. The CDR3 spans 16 residues. Germline CDR1 and CDR2: SGHKS and YYEKEE (reference sequence). Here the CDR3 DNA reads TGTGCCAGCAGCTTGCTTGGCGGGGGGGTAACAGATACGCAGTATTTT. This gives the protein CASSLLGGGVTDTQYF.

This clonotype showed up many times. The CDR3 loop reads CASSPLAGGYGYTF. The CDR3 DNA follows: TGTGCCAGCAGCCCACTTGCGGGGGGGTATGGCTACACCTTC. This chain joins TRBV7-2 and TRBJ1-2; perhaps TRBD1 as D (5 bases). In germline, CDR1 is SGHTA, CDR2 FQGNSA. The CDR3 spans 14 residues. Trimming removed 5 bases at V and 5 bases at J, with 15 bases between.

This clonotype was detected many times. CDR3 nucleotides: TGTGCCAGCAGTTACGACAGGAAGGGGGGAGAGCAGTTCTTC. Translated, it gives CASSYDRKGGEQFF. The chain couples TRBV6-5 to TRBJ2-1, with D possibly being TRBD1 or TRBD2 (6 bases each). Trimming pared 2 bases from V and 10 bases from J, leaving 15 bases between. The CDR3 totals 14 residues. The germline V gene has CDR1 MNHEY and CDR2 SVGAGI.

This clonotype occurred many times. The chain carries TRBV6-5 and TRBJ2-1; D might be TRBD1 (5 bases). Deletions cut 5 bases from V and 7 bases from J, with 15 bases between. From germline, CDR1 is MNHEY and CDR2 SVGAGI. This CDR3 region has 14 residues. The CDR3 loop reads CASSRGNPGNEQFF. CDR3 DNA: TGTGCCAGCAGTAGGGGAAATCCAGGAAATGAGCAGTTCTTC.

This clonotype was recorded at least ten times. V and J are TRBV13 and TRBJ2-1, with D unresolved. CDR1 is PRHDT, CDR2 FYEKMQ, per germline (reference sequence). This CDR3 is built from 14 residues. Between the trimmed V and J ends, which lost 6 bases and 6 bases, there was a span of 15 bases. The CDR3 reads CASSSRMGFNEQFF. For the CDR3, the DNA is TGTGCCAGCAGTAGCAGGATGGGTTTCAATGAGCAGTTCTTC.

Many counts were recorded for this clonotype. The chain uses TRBV9 and TRBJ1-3, with TRBD1 matching 7 bases. The germline gives CDR1 SGDLS, CDR2 YYNGEE. The trim removed 1 base at V and 4 bases at J, leaving 8 bases unmatched. There are 16 residues in the CDR3. The CDR3 DNA is TGTGCCAGCAGCGTAAGGGAACAGGGGCTAGGAAACACCATATATTTT. Its translation: CASSVREQGLGNTIYF.

This clonotype showed up many times. The chain has TRBV20-1 and TRBJ2-5, with TRBD2 identical over 11 bases. Germline V gives CDR1 DFQATT, CDR2 SNEGSKA (reference sequence). Trimming at V came to 3 bases and at J to 4 bases, leaving 10 bases not matched to a gene. CDR3 size: 16 residues. CDR3 residues: CSASPSGTSGRETQYF. DNA for the CDR3: TGCAGTGCTAGCCCCTCGGGGACTAGCGGAAGAGAGACCCAGTACTTC.

This clonotype was seen repeatedly, ten times or more. The V gene is TRBV28, the J gene TRBJ2-7; D not certain. Germline loops: CDR1 MDHEN, CDR2 SYDVKM. Trimming took off 3 bases at V and 3 bases at J, with 6 bases between the two ends. CDR3 size: 12 residues. For the CDR3, the DNA is TGTGCCAGCAGTTTTCAGAACTACGAGCAGTACTTC. It yields the protein CASSFQNYEQYF.

This clonotype was observed a handful of times. The chain recombines TRBV20-1 with TRBJ2-7; D is unclear. Trimming stripped 3 bases from V and 3 bases from J, with 9 bases between. Germline assignment: CDR1 DFQATT and CDR2 SNEGSKA (reference sequence). The CDR3 length is 12 residues. Here the CDR3 reads CSASPDGYEQYF. The CDR3 DNA sequence: TGCAGTGCTAGCCCCGACGGCTACGAGCAGTACTTC.

This clonotype was detected a few times. The V call is TRBV7-8, the J call TRBJ2-2; perhaps TRBD1 as D (6 bases). V was clipped by 4 bases and J by 4 bases, with 16 bases between them. Germline assignment: CDR1 SGHVS and CDR2 FQNEAQ. The CDR3 is made up of 16 amino acids. The CDR3 coding sequence is TGTGCCAGCAGCTACCACAGGGCCTCGGGCACCGGGGAGCTGTTTTTT. This translates into CASSYHRASGTGELFF.

The sample holds many counts of this clonotype. The chain carries TRBV6-5 and TRBJ1-1; 9 nucleotides match TRBD1. V lost 2 bases and J lost 0; bases outside the gene matches: 7. CDR1 is MNHEY, CDR2 SVGAGI, per germline. This CDR3 is built from 17 residues. In DNA form, the CDR3 reads TGTGCCAGCAGTTACCCAGGACAGGGGAGCATGAACACTGAAGCTTTCTTT. Residues: CASSYPGQGSMNTEAFF.

This clonotype appeared many times. The chain combines TRBV5-1 with TRBJ1-2, with 9 bases identical to TRBD1. The CDR3 runs to 14 residues. Losses at the gene ends were 7 bases for V and 2 bases for J; bases not matched to a gene: 6. Germline assignment: CDR1 SGHRS and CDR2 YFSETQ. CDR3 DNA: TGCGCCAGCGGGACAGGGTCAGGGAACTATGGCTACACCTTC. Protein product: CASGTGSGNYGYTF.

There are many counts of this clonotype. The chain uses TRBV7-2 and TRBJ2-7; TRBD1 is a possible D gene (5 bases). The V gene's germline CDR1 is SGHTA and CDR2 FQGNSA. Trimming took 5 bases from V and 3 from J, leaving 17 bases between them. This CDR3 is 15 amino acids long. In DNA, the CDR3 is TGTGCCAGCAGCGGGGCCGCGTCCAACAACTACGAGCAGTACTTC. Translated, it gives CASSGAASNNYEQYF.

This sequence joins TRBV20-1 and TRBJ2-1; 7 bases agree with TRBD2. J was trimmed by 6 bases and V by 3 bases; bases with no gene match: 11. Per germline, CDR1 DFQATT and CDR2 SNEGSKA (reference sequence). This CDR3 spans 15 amino acids. In DNA form, the CDR3 reads TGCAGTGCTAGGGCAAGGACTAGGAGTTTCAATGAGCAGTTCTTC. This codes for CSARARTRSFNEQFF.

This clonotype came up many times. The chain is built from TRBV6-5 and TRBJ1-6; D ambiguous. Germline V CDR1 and CDR2: MNHEY, SVGAGI. V was clipped by 0 bases and J by 10 bases, with 19 bases between them. The CDR3 is 17 amino acids. This CDR3 is CASSYSAQAPVYSPLHF. In DNA, the CDR3 is TGTGCCAGCAGTTACTCGGCCCAGGCTCCTGTTTACTCACCCCTCCACTTT.

Details on this clonotype: One base away lies a much larger clone, so this may be a sequencing read error. The chain employs TRBV5-6 and TRBJ1-5; TRBD1 matches at 7 bases. The CDR3 runs 12 residues. Germline-derived CDR1 and CDR2 are SGHDT and YYEEEE. The CDR3 spells CASSSTGAPHHF. The CDR3 DNA sequence: TGTGCCAGCAGCAGTACAGGGGCGCCCCACCATTTT.

This clonotype was recorded at least ten times. The J gene is TRBJ2-5, the V gene TRBV5-1, with 9 nucleotides matching TRBD1. Germline V gene sequence: CDR1 SGHRS, CDR2 YFSETQ. The CDR3 runs 16 residues. V was clipped by 0 bases and J by 1 base; unmatched bases: 4. CDR3 region: CASSLEGTGLQETQYF. CDR3 sequence (DNA): TGCGCCAGCAGCTTGGAAGGGACAGGGCTCCAAGAGACCCAGTACTTC.

This clonotype was recorded many times. V is TRBV20-1 and J is TRBJ2-5, with TRBD2 identical over 9 bases. V shed 6 bases and J 1 base; nucleotides not matched to a gene: 15. The germline V gene has CDR1 DFQATT and CDR2 SNEGSKA (reference sequence). The CDR3 runs 17 residues. CDR3 bases: TGCAGTGCGTCCTCTCAGCAGGAGCGGGGGGTCCAAGAGACCCAGTACTTC. It specifies CSASSQQERGVQETQYF.

Many counts were recorded for this clonotype. This chain connects TRBV5-1 to TRBJ2-4, with TRBD2 matching over 7 bases. The CDR3 covers 13 residues. In germline, CDR1 is SGHRS, CDR2 YFSETQ. The V segment lost 4 bases and the J segment 6 bases; nucleotides outside the gene matches: 4. The CDR3 protein is CASSPPGGNIQYF. The CDR3 bases are TGCGCCAGCAGCCCCCCGGGGGGAAACATTCAGTACTTC.

This clonotype appeared many times. The gene calls are TRBV6-5 and TRBJ1-2, with D unclear. The length of the CDR3 is 14 residues. Trimming removed 0 bases from V and 6 bases from J, with 11 bases in between. From germline, CDR1 is MNHEY and CDR2 SVGAGI. The CDR3 DNA reads as TGTGCCAGCAGTTACTCAAGCGGGTCTCATGGCTACACCTTC. It translates to CASSYSSGSHGYTF.

At least ten counts were recorded for this clonotype. The V and J genes are TRBV10-3 and TRBJ2-1; 7 positions agree with TRBD1. The junction had 2 bases not matched to a gene; V was cut back by 0 bases and J by 12 bases. The V gene's germline CDR1 is ENHRY and CDR2 SYGVKD. This CDR3 contains 12 residues. CDR3 in DNA: TGTGCCATCAGTGAGTCGGGACAGTGGCAGTTCTTC. Encoded protein: CAISESGQWQFF.

The table lists this clonotype with many counts. This chain connects TRBV20-1 to TRBJ2-7; D not certain. Germline V gives CDR1 DFQATT, CDR2 SNEGSKA (reference sequence). The CDR3 extends over 13 amino acids. V lost 6 bases and J 3 bases, leaving 15 bases between the germline ends. The CDR3 DNA is TGCAGTGCACACACGGGCCTTATCTACGAGCAGTACTTC. Protein product: CSAHTGLIYEQYF.

The table lists this clonotype with many counts. This chain links TRBV6-2 or TRBV6-3 with TRBJ2-7, with D perhaps TRBD2 (7 bases). Trimming stripped 2 bases from V and 0 bases from J, with 11 bases between. Germline V gene data show CDR1 as MNHEY and CDR2 as SVGEGT. The CDR3 runs 15 residues. The CDR3 loop reads CASSYRGASSYEQYF. The CDR3 nucleotides read TGTGCCAGCAGTTACCGGGGGGCCTCCTCCTACGAGCAGTACTTC.